The 5 T cell receptor beta chains listed next were all sequenced from one sample in a study of CD8+ T cells in alopecia areata. RNA was extracted and reverse transcribed into cDNA as the sequencing template. Some clones are missing from TCRdb's copy, which holds only in-frame ones; the method was immunoSEQ multiplex PCR. The sample holds 200,000 to 250,000 clones, around three fifths seen once. Treatment defined: oral pan-JAK inhibitor, 5-10 mg twice daily. Sample: CD4+ T cells sorted from blood, taken at week 4, from a patient treated with tofacitinib. These TCRs come from a human donor with alopecia areata.

V is TRBV11-2 and J is TRBJ2-5; D gene uncertain. Germline V lookup: CDR1 SGHAT, CDR2 FQNNGV. Trimming took off 2 bases at V and 3 bases at J, with 10 bases between the two ends. The CDR3 length is 14 residues. The CDR3 protein is CASSLWQTEETQYF. The CDR3 nucleotides are TGTGCCAGCAGCTTATGGCAAACCGAAGAGACCCAGTACTTC.

This clone was seen a few times. V and J are TRBV7-2 and TRBJ2-2; 9 nucleotides align to TRBD1. The trim removed 4 bases at V and 3 bases at J, leaving 6 bases unmatched. CDR3 length equals 16 residues. Germline-derived CDR1 and CDR2 are SGHTA and FQGNSA. Written as DNA, the CDR3 is TGTGCCAGCAGCTCCCGACAGGGGGTCGACACCGGGGAGCTGTTTTTT. Translating gives CASSSRQGVDTGELFF.

The chain uses TRBV4-2 and TRBJ2-2; the D gene could be TRBD1 or TRBD2 (6 bases each). CDR3 size: 14 residues. The germline V gene encodes CDR1 LGHNA and CDR2 YNFKEQ. The V gene lost 0 bases and the J gene lost 5 bases, with 7 bases spanning the gap. In nucleotides, the CDR3 is TGTGCCAGCAGCCAAGAAGGGGGGACCGGGGAGCTGTTTTTT. It is translated as CASSQEGGTGELFF.

The table lists this clone with a count of one. V usage is TRBV5-1 and J usage is TRBJ2-1, with D hard to call. The CDR3 has 13 amino acids. Germline V gives CDR1 SGHRS, CDR2 YFSETQ. The germline V and J ends were trimmed by 3 bases and 6 bases, with 10 bases remaining between them. CDR3 nucleotides: TGCGCCAGCAGCTACGGCAGCAGCAATGAGCAGTTCTTC. Its protein is CASSYGSSNEQFF.

The chain recombines TRBV6-5 with TRBJ2-7, with D possibly TRBD2 on 6 matching bases. CDR1 and CDR2 (germline): MNHEY, SVGAGI. The CDR3 length is 16 residues. Trimming shortened V by 4 bases and J by 0 bases, and 16 bases separated the two germline ends. The chain's CDR3 is CASSLLGSVSSYEQYF. The CDR3, as DNA: TGTGCCAGCAGTTTACTCGGGAGTGTAAGCTCCTACGAGCAGTACTTC.